The subject of this entry is one T cell receptor (beta chain). This entry is derived from a study of blood T cell repertoires in COVID-19. On the study more broadly: The samples span acute and convalescent COVID-19 from the United States, Italy and Spain. From T cells, B-cell-depleted T cells, or PBMCs came the material, which was cDNA or gDNA.

This CDR3 comprises 14 residues. The V and J ends lost 2 bases and 5 bases respectively, with 13 bases between them. CDR1 and CDR2 (germline): SGHTA, FQGNSA. Original processing methods: Estimation of nucleated cell counts relied on the amplification of reference gene primers. Produced via immunoSEQ multiplex PCR; TCRdb's table is partial and in-frame only. That table gives V, J and clone size, and the DNA gave D and trimming. In the table there are around 150,000 clones, over 80% of which are singletons. This chain joins TRBV7-2 and TRBJ2-7, with no clear D. The sequencing input was peripheral blood. This clonotype was sampled from a man aged 50-60 years with active COVID-19. Here the CDR3 reads CASSLSIPPHEQYF. The CDR3 DNA sequence: TGTGCCAGCAGCTTATCCATCCCCCCCCACGAGCAGTACTTC. The full variable domain, with the rest looked up from reference TRBV7-2 and TRBJ2-7, is GAGVSQSPSNKVTEKGKDVELRCDPISGHTALYWYRQSLGQGLEFLIYFQGNSAPDKSGLPSDRFSAERTGGSVSTLTIQRTQQEDSAVYLCASSLSIPPHEQYFGPGTRLTVT.